The rows below give T cell receptor beta chains drawn from one sample of a study of CD8 T cells in Susac syndrome. Via MiXCR, TCRdb re-called the immunoSEQ multiplex PCR reads, giving one row per CDR3 protein. The sample has more than 80,000 distinct CDR3 sequences; 94% are singletons. Material: CD8+ T cells from PBMCs. Every receptor here comes from a human donor with Susac syndrome. The CDR3 runs from the conserved cysteine through the conserved F or W. The order of the fields is V gene, D gene, CDR3 protein. A D gene is named only where the DNA matches it firmly.

>TRBV4-1|NA
CASSQDFPKDEQFF
>TRBV9|NA
CASSLNRRGEDSGYTF
>TRBV9|NA
CASSVGGGMVQPQHF
>TRBV20-1|NA
CSARVRAVNTEAFF
>TRBV7-9|NA
CASTDQGGGYNSPLHF
>TRBV24-1|NA
CATSDLYRERNTEAFF
>TRBV4-1|TRBD1
CASSQGRTGPNF
>TRBV5-6|TRBD2
CASSLRRSGGAKQETQYF
>TRBV12-3/TRBV12-4|NA
CASSSGPRSYEQYF
>TRBV27|TRBD1
CASSYGQGTYEQYF
>TRBV28|NA
CASRLTGAPTDTQYF
>TRBV5-6|TRBD1
CASSFPPDRGLGYGYTF
>TRBV7-6|NA
CASSPYASHNEQFF
>TRBV4-3|NA
CASSQGPIQETQYF
>TRBV13|NA
CASQGRSGANVLTF
>TRBV12-3/TRBV12-4|NA
CASSLDLTGELFF
>TRBV15|TRBD1
CATGDRGSSYEQYF
>TRBV19|NA
CASSTTPTSYNEQFF
>TRBV7-9|NA
CASSPGAEQFF
>TRBV15|NA
CATSRGEGAIRKTGELFF
>TRBV24-1|TRBD1
CATSDSPGTGITGELFF
>TRBV4-3|NA
CASSQTRGSGNTIYF
>TRBV3-1|NA
CASSQEWSYEQYF
>TRBV3-1|TRBD1
CASSLGTGDTEAFF
>TRBV20-1|NA
CSARTFSDSVNEQFF
>TRBV9|TRBD2
CASRGREETQYF
>TRBV7-9|TRBD2
CASSPPRTSQNEQFF
>TRBV4-1|NA
CASSQEGSTYEQYF
>TRBV19|TRBD1
CASSIRGQMTSYNEQFF
>TRBV11-2|NA
CASSSLDTIYF